These T cell receptor beta chains were read from a single sample in a study of control samples from healthy donors and cancer patients. Data came from immunoSEQ multiplex PCR; TCRdb stores just in-frame clones and leaves some out. The repertoire holds approximately 150,000 clones, with around 96% as singletons. Sample: blood. Receptors originate from a young woman in good health. CDR3s include the opening cysteine and the closing phenylalanine or tryptophan. A D gene is named only where the DNA matches it firmly. Expanded clones get a size class; other rows say once, few or many, or leave the size out.

J gene | V gene | D gene | clone size | CDR3 protein | CDR3 DNA
TRBJ1-2 | TRBV2 | TRBD1 | . | CASTITGVRANYGYTF | TGTGCCAGCACCATCACAGGGGTCCGAGCTAACTATGGCTACACCTTC
TRBJ1-6 | TRBV27 | . | . | CASSFLRTDSPLHF | TGTGCCAGCAGTTTTCTGAGGACTGATTCACCCCTCCACTTT
TRBJ2-7 | TRBV5-6 | . | . | CASSLGLALYEQYF | TGTGCCAGCAGCTTAGGGCTAGCGCTTTACGAGCAGTACTTC
TRBJ2-3 | TRBV7-9 | . | . | CASSPGEGYTDTQYF | TGTGCCAGCAGCCCAGGAGAGGGCTACACAGATACGCAGTATTTT
TRBJ2-7 | TRBV27 | . | . | CASSHRLKTEKLSYEQYF | TGTGCCAGCAGTCATCGATTAAAAACAGAAAAACTCTCCTACGAGCAGTACTTC
TRBJ2-3 | TRBV4-2 | TRBD2 | . | CASSRTSGTRGDTQYF | TGTGCCAGCAGCCGCACCTCCGGGACTAGAGGAGATACGCAGTATTTT
TRBJ2-2 | TRBV5-4 | TRBD2 | once | CASSSLAGGRTGELFF | TGTGCCAGCAGCTCCCTGGCGGGGGGTCGTACCGGGGAGCTGTTTTTT
TRBJ2-1 | TRBV5-1 | TRBD2 | few | CASSPIAETSGITKFF | TGCGCCAGCAGCCCGATCGCCGAGACTAGCGGGATTACTAAGTTCTTC
TRBJ2-5 | TRBV28 | TRBD1 | . | CAIRDRGQETQYF | TGTGCCATAAGGGACAGGGGGCAAGAGACCCAGTACTTC
TRBJ2-2 | TRBV6-5 | TRBD2 | . | CASSHWTRRTGELFF | TGTGCCAGCAGTCACTGGACTAGGAGGACCGGGGAGCTGTTTTTT
TRBJ1-5 | TRBV11-2 | . | once | CASSARGVGPQHF | TGTGCCAGCAGCGCCCGCGGGGTAGGACCCCAGCATTTT
TRBJ1-6 | TRBV5-5 | . | once | CASSLAGREYSPLHF | TGTGCCAGCAGCTTGGCAGGCAGGGAATATTCACCCCTCCACTTT
TRBJ2-2 | TRBV30 | . | . | CAWTQRLGFRTGELFF | TGTGCCTGGACCCAACGACTGGGTTTTCGCACCGGGGAGCTGTTTTTT
TRBJ2-1 | TRBV4-2 | TRBD2 | . | CASSPTSLAGDPGEQFF | TGTGCCAGCAGCCCCACGTCCCTAGCGGGGGATCCGGGTGAGCAGTTCTTC
TRBJ1-2 | TRBV2 | . | once | CASSSTANYGYTF | TGTGCCAGCAGTTCAACAGCTAACTATGGCTACACCTTC
TRBJ1-5 | TRBV6-2/TRBV6-3 | . | . | CASSIDGDSNQPQHF | TGTGCCAGCAGTATCGACGGGGATAGCAATCAACCCCAGCATTTT
TRBJ2-6 | TRBV5-5 | . | . | CASSLTPAGANVLTF | TGTGCCAGCAGCTTAACGCCAGCTGGGGCCAACGTCCTGACTTTC
TRBJ1-5 | TRBV21-1 | . | . | CASNYRDRGLSNQPQHF | TGTGCCAGCAACTACCGGGACAGGGGGCTAAGCAATCAGCCCCAGCATTTT
TRBJ1-1 | TRBV5-1 | . | few | CASSLFVNTEAFF | TGCGCCAGCAGCTTGTTCGTGAACACTGAAGCTTTCTTT
TRBJ1-1 | TRBV4-1 | . | . | CASSHDRTDTEAFF | TGCGCCAGCAGCCATGACAGGACGGACACTGAAGCTTTCTTT
TRBJ2-5 | TRBV5-1 | . | . | CASTVVAGLQETQYF | TGCGCCAGCACAGTCGTAGCCGGTTTACAAGAGACCCAGTACTTC
TRBJ2-7 | TRBV28 | TRBD2 | . | CASSAPSGRGHEQYF | TGTGCCAGCAGTGCCCCTAGCGGGAGGGGCCACGAGCAGTACTTC
TRBJ1-5 | TRBV27 | . | . | CASSSRAAGRNQPQHF | TGTGCCAGCAGCTCCAGGGCGGCAGGGAGGAATCAGCCCCAGCATTTT
TRBJ2-7 | TRBV12-3/TRBV12-4 | TRBD2 | . | CASGAGVPYEQYF | TGTGCCAGCGGGGCGGGAGTCCCCTACGAGCAGTACTTC
TRBJ2-5 | TRBV27 | . | . | CASSLSDISETQYF | TGTGCCAGCAGTTTATCGGACATCTCGGAGACCCAGTACTTC
TRBJ2-1 | TRBV5-1 | . | few | CASSLQGTSSSYNEQFF | TGCGCCAGCAGCTTGCAGGGTACATCGAGCTCCTACAATGAGCAGTTCTTC
TRBJ2-7 | TRBV10-3 | . | . | CAISESIGSYEQYF | TGTGCCATCAGTGAGTCAATTGGCTCCTACGAGCAGTACTTC